Sequencing of this T cell receptor (beta chain) was carried out in a study of blood T cell repertoires in COVID-19 (TCRdb year 2020). Describing the broader study: The collaborator samples originated in the United States, Italy and Spain and spanned the acute and convalescent phases of COVID-19. Deeply sampled blood TCRbeta repertoires from subjects exposed to, actively infected with, or recovered from COVID-19 were included in the dataset. Sample metadata almost always included a de-identified subject ID, COVID-19 status, age in years and sex. The samples were drawn from the first 160 participants of the ongoing ImmuneRACE study and from some 1,300 subjects provided by 6 global collaborators. The repertoires were released in a freely available public database meant as a resource for research on the immune response to SARS-CoV-2. The prospective study material was composed of cDNA or gDNA derived from T cells, B-cell-depleted T cells, or PBMCs. Where HLA class I and class II types were available, the types were taken from metadata supplied by the sample provider, not from assay-based typing. What the authors observed across the whole study: Clinical and demographic metadata were provided uncurated, with the amount varying by source and participant.

TCRbeta CDR3 regions were amplified from genomic DNA by means of the immunoSEQ Assay, a bias-controlled multiplex PCR. On the study's bioinformatics: The number of nucleated cells in each sample was estimated by amplification of reference gene primers within the assay. To quantify the absolute abundance of each unique TCRbeta CDR3 rearrangement, sequence reads were collapsed and filtered. For each sample, productive Simpson clonality was calculated by taking the square root of Simpson's diversity index across productive rearrangements. As stored in TCRdb, this immuneACCESS dataset retains in-frame rearrangements with V and J assigned. A fraction of the clones does not appear; measured against another copy, unresolved V genes explain less than half of the discrepancy, and the remainder lacks a known reason. That table is the source of V, J and clone size, and D and trimming were worked out from the DNA. Within this sample are more than 150,000 clones, with roughly 80% of them counted one time only. The ten top clones hold 13% to 15% of the sample.

As concerns this clone: Its antigen is currently not known. Base qualities were left out, and no much larger clone turns up one base away.

CDR1 and CDR2 were assigned from the germline V gene (reference sequence) as MNHNY and SVGAGI. From cysteine to phenylalanine, the CDR3 is 13 amino acids long. Here the CDR3 DNA is all that survives: 39 bases in frame from base 1. V is pared back by 6 bases and J by 3 bases, with 12 bases lying between the germline termini. Collaborating institutions collected whole blood in K2EDTA tubes following their own protocols. For TCRbeta analysis, collaborator samples were shipped as frozen whole blood, as isolated PBMCs, or as DNA extracted from either sample type. This receptor chain uses TRBV6-6 and TRBJ2-7, with the D segment identity uncertain. Sequenced input: peripheral blood. The sequence came from a young man with active or convalescent COVID-19. Read as DNA, the sequence is TGTGCCAGCAGAATCGACACCTACTACGAGCAGTACTTC. It codes for CASRIDTYYEQYF.